This section outlines one TCR beta chain sequence together with its context. A 3' RACE protocol on RNA, with unique molecular identifiers, produced the TCR library. MiXCR was run by TCRdb on the 3' RACE reads, yielding one entry per CDR3 protein. The table lists 40,000 to 55,000 distinct CDR3 sequences, 4.3% of them singletons. The data are from a study of HIV-infected children after antiretroviral therapy interruption. Overall study context: Recorded EBV and CMV exposure existed for most children.

The sample's treatment: PENTA 11 planned treatment interruption arm or continuous ART arm. At least 24 weeks of at least three-drug ART, in children 2 to 15 years. The CDR3 has 11 residues. V lost 5 bases to trimming and J lost 9 bases, with 5 bases between them. Germline-derived CDR1 and CDR2 are MNHNY and SVGAGI (reference sequence). This chain connects TRBV6-6 to TRBJ1-6, with D hard to call. The material was CD45RA+ CD4+ T cells from PBMCs, pooled from several time points, obtained from a donor given antiretroviral therapy, either interrupted or continuous. The subset: naive CD4+ CD45RA+ CD45RO- T cells. This sequence originates from a pool of human donors with HIV. The CDR3 coding sequence is TGTGCCAGCAGTGAAACTTCACCCCTCCACTTT. Translated, it gives CASSETSPLHF.